This T cell receptor (beta chain) derives from a study of T cell responses to AZD1222 COVID-19 vaccine. The J segment lost 4 bases and the V segment lost 3 bases, leaving 5 bases of the junction unmatched. CDR3 length: 14 amino acids. Germline CDR1 and CDR2: MNHNY and SVGAGI (reference sequence). The table came from immunoSEQ multiplex PCR; TCRdb's copy has only in-frame clones and leaves some out. The sample lists roughly 110,000 clones; about nine tenths were seen once. Study-wide points: The repertoires were collected only after the peak T cell response.

In the case of this clone: Its specificity is not known.

This chain connects TRBV6-6 to TRBJ1-2; TRBD1 matches 7 bases. Specimen: peripheral blood, collected 28 days after the second AZD1222 dose. The source of this sequence is an adult who received the AZD1222 COVID-19 vaccine. Written as DNA, the CDR3 is TGTGCCAGCAGTTATAAGGGGGCCAGCTATGGCTACACCTTC. Amino acid sequence: CASSYKGASYGYTF.